This T cell receptor (beta chain) emerged from a study of OX40 agonist ivuxolimab in advanced cancers. Background on the study: Of mixed ages from about 20 to 80 and averaging about 60 years, the group was around 78% male.

Sequencing used immunoSEQ multiplex PCR; TCRdb keeps in-frame clones, though not all of them. The sample has 92,000 or so clones, about nine tenths seen once. The germline V gene encodes CDR1 WSHSY and CDR2 SAAADI. V lost 6 bases and J lost 4; bases outside the gene matches: 4. CDR3 length: 14 residues. This receptor was identified in an adult with an advanced solid tumor such as melanoma, head and neck, liver or kidney cancer. This chain connects TRBV10-2 to TRBJ1-4; 8 bases are a match to TRBD1. Sequenced material: CD4+ or CD8+ T cells sorted from blood, taken in a trial of the OX40 agonist ivuxolimab. The CDR3 loop is CASRTTGDNEKLFF. CDR3 coding DNA: TGCGCCAGCAGAACGACAGGGGATAATGAAAAACTGTTTTTT.